The clone carrying this TCR beta chain showed up just a few times. The sample is drawn from a study of blood T cells in healthy people across ages. As for the study in general: T cells yielded about one barcoded beta molecule per two cells through template switching.

The V end lost 0 bases, the J end lost 4 bases, and 16 bases lay between the germline ends. Germline V gives CDR1 SGDLS, CDR2 YYNGEE. The CDR3 contains 16 residues. Extraction of total RNA produced a minimum of 5.5 micrograms from each sample. A second PCR, run for about 6 to 11 cycles, used a sample-barcoded 5' primer plus a J-beta primer mix. From the 5' RACE reads, TCRdb called clonotypes with MiXCR, one entry per CDR3 protein. This table has 1,300,000 or so distinct CDR3 sequences, 55% to 75% appearing once. The sequence derives from a man aged 18 to 29 in good health. The V call is TRBV9, the J call TRBJ1-2; possible D gene TRBD1, 6 bases. Sequenced input: blood. The CDR3 protein is CASSVDTGRLGYGYTF. CDR3 nucleotides: TGTGCCAGCAGCGTAGATACAGGGCGGCTGGGCTATGGCTACACCTTC.